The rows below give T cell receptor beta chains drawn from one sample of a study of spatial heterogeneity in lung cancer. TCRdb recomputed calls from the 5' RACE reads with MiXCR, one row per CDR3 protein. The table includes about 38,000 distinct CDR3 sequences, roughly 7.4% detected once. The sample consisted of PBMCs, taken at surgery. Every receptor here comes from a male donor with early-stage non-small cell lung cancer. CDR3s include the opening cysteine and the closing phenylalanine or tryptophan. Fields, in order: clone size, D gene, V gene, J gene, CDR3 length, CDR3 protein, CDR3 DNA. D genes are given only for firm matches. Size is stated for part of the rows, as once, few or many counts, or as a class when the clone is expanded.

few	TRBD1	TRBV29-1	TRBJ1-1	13	CSVFDRDATEAFF	TGCAGCGTTTTTGACAGGGACGCCACTGAAGCTTTCTTT
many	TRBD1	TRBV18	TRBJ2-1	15	CASSPQQGVGDEQFF	TGTGCCAGCTCACCACAACAGGGGGTAGGCGATGAGCAGTTCTTC
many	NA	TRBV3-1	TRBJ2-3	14	CASSQGVQSDTQYF	TGTGCCAGCAGCCAAGGGGTACAGTCAGATACGCAGTATTTT
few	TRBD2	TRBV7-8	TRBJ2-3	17	CASSQGLAGGPGGTQYF	TGTGCCAGCAGCCAGGGACTAGCGGGAGGCCCGGGGGGTACGCAGTATTTT
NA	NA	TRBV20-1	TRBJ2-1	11	CSALGNNEQFF	TGCAGTGCTCTCGGCAACAATGAGCAGTTCTTC
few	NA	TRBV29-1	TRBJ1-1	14	CSVDKGSSGTEAFF	TGCAGCGTTGATAAAGGGAGCAGTGGGACTGAAGCTTTCTTT
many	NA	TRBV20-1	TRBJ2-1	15	CSAADGRRPYNEQFF	TGCAGTGCCGCGGACGGCCGAAGGCCCTACAATGAGCAGTTCTTC
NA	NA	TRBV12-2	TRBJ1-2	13	CASRLLSAYGYTF	TGTGCAAGTCGCTTATTGTCCGCCTATGGCTACACCTTC
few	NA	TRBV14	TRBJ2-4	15	CASSQGGDSKNIQYF	TGTGCCAGCAGCCAAGGCGGGGACAGCAAAAACATTCAGTACTTC
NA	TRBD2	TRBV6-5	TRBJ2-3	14	CSSSFNPGGGTQYF	TGTTCCAGCAGTTTTAATCCGGGCGGGGGTACGCAGTATTTT
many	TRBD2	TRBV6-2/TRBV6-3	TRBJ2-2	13	CASRDYLTGELFF	TGTGCCAGCCGGGACTATCTTACCGGGGAGCTGTTTTTT
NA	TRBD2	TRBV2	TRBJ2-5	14	CASSESSGRADQYF	TGTGCCAGCAGTGAATCTAGCGGTAGAGCAGACCAGTACTTC
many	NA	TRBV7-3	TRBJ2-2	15	CASSPGLANTGELFF	TGTGCCAGCAGCCCCGGACTGGCAAACACCGGGGAGCTGTTTTTT
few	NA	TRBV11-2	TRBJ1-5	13	CASSLGVGQPQHF	TGTGCCAGCAGCTTAGGGGTGGGTCAGCCCCAGCATTTT
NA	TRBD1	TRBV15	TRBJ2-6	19	CATSRDPPGQTSGANVLTF	TGTGCCACCAGCAGAGATCCCCCGGGACAGACCTCTGGGGCCAACGTCCTGACTTTC
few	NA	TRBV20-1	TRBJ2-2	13	CSAREANTGELFF	TGCAGTGCTAGGGAGGCCAACACCGGGGAGCTGTTTTTT
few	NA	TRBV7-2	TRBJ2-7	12	CASSLVSYEQYF	TGTGCCAGCAGCTTAGTTTCGTACGAGCAGTACTTC
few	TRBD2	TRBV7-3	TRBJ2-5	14	CASSLVASGETQYF	TGTGCCAGCAGCTTAGTGGCTAGCGGGGAGACCCAGTACTTC
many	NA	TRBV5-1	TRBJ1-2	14	CASSLVDSREGYTF	TGCGCCAGCAGCTTGGTCGACTCCCGAGAGGGCTACACCTTC
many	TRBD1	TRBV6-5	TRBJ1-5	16	CASSYSATGPNQPQHF	TGTGCCAGCAGTTACTCGGCGACAGGGCCCAATCAGCCCCAGCATTTT
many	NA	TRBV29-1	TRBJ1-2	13	CSVETPPNYGYTF	TGCAGCGTTGAAACACCTCCTAACTATGGCTACACCTTC
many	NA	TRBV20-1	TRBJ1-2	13	CSASTVRNYGYTF	TGCAGTGCTTCGACAGTTAGAAACTATGGCTACACCTTC
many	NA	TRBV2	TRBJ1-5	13	CASQWDTGNSQHF	TGTGCCTCTCAGTGGGACACAGGAAATTCCCAGCATTTT
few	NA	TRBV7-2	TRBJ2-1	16	CASSQWWGSSYNEQFF	TGTGCCAGCAGCCAATGGTGGGGTAGCTCCTACAATGAGCAGTTCTTC
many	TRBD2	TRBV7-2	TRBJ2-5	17	CASSLGPAGGGQETQYF	TGTGCCAGCAGCTTAGGGCCAGCGGGAGGAGGGCAAGAGACCCAGTACTTC
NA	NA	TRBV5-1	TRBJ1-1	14	CASSSNRQVTEAFF	TGCGCCAGCAGCTCCAACAGACAGGTTACTGAAGCTTTCTTT
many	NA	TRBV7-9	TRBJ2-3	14	CASSTGIFTDTQYF	TGTGCCAGCAGCACCGGGATCTTCACAGATACGCAGTATTTT
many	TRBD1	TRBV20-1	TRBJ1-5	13	CSASSGTDQPQHF	TGCAGTGCTAGCTCCGGGACAGATCAGCCCCAGCATTTT
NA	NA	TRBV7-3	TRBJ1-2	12	CASSLMGTGYTF	TGTGCCAGCAGCTTAATGGGGACGGGCTACACCTTC
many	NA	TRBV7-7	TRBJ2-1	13	CASSSPPWYEQFF	TGTGCTAGCAGCTCTCCCCCCTGGTATGAGCAGTTCTTC
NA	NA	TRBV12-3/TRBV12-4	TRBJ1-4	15	CASRPDRITNEKLFF	TGTGCCAGCAGGCCCGACAGAATAACTAATGAAAAACTGTTTTTT
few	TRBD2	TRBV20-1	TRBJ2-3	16	CSASPTWGGSTDTQYF	TGCAGTGCTAGCCCCACCTGGGGGGGAAGCACAGATACGCAGTATTTT
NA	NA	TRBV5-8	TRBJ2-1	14	CASSGRDSYNEQFF	TGTGCCAGCAGCGGGAGGGACAGCTACAATGAGCAGTTCTTC
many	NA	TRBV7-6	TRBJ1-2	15	CASSPDADGLYGYTF	TGTGCCAGCAGCCCTGACGCGGACGGACTCTATGGCTACACCTTC
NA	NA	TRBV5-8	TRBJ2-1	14	CASSLGGAYNEQFF	TGTGCCAGCAGCTTGGGGGGAGCCTACAATGAGCAGTTCTTC
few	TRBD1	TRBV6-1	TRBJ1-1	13	CASSENRGTEAFF	TGTGCCAGCAGTGAAAACAGGGGAACTGAAGCTTTCTTT
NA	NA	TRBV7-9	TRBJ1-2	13	CASSLSEDYGYTF	TGTGCCAGCAGTCTCTCCGAGGACTATGGCTACACCTTC
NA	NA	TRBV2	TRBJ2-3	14	CASSVLPRTDTQYF	TGTGCCAGCAGTGTCCTTCCCAGGACAGATACGCAGTATTTT
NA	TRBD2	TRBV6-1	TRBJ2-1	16	CASSERSSGNYNEQFF	TGTGCCAGCAGTGAAAGGTCTAGCGGGAACTACAATGAGCAGTTCTTC
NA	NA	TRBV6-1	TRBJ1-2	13	CASRNTGVGGYTF	TGTGCCAGCAGGAATACTGGAGTTGGGGGCTACACCTTC
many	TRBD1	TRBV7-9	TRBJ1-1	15	CASSFRDRDDTEAFF	TGTGCCAGCAGCTTCCGGGACAGGGATGACACTGAAGCTTTCTTT
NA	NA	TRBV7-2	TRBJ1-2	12	CASSATGRRYTF	TGTGCCAGCAGCGCCACAGGTCGGCGCTACACCTTC
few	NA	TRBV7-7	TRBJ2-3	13	CASSLGREGTQYF	TGTGCTAGCAGCCTCGGACGCGAGGGCACGCAGTATTTT
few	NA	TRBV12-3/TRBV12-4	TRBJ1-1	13	CASSLSRYTEAFF	TGTGCCAGCAGTTTAAGTAGGTACACTGAAGCTTTCTTT
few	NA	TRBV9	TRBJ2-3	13	CASSVGVPDTQYF	TGTGCCAGCAGCGTAGGAGTCCCGGATACGCAGTATTTT
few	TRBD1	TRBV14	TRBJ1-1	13	CASNQQGYGEAFF	TGTGCCAGCAACCAACAGGGGTATGGTGAAGCTTTCTTT
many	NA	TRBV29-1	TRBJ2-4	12	CSVYLAKNIQYF	TGCAGCGTTTACCTAGCCAAAAACATTCAGTACTTC
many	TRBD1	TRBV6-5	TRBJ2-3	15	CASTTGTGYTDTQYF	TGTGCCAGCACCACCGGGACAGGGTACACAGATACGCAGTATTTT
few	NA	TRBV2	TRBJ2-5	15	CATGRERRAQETQYF	TGTGCCACGGGCCGGGAAAGGCGAGCCCAAGAGACCCAGTACTTC
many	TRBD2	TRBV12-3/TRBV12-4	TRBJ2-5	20	CASSPNRGTSGRSHQETQYF	TGTGCCAGCAGTCCAAACCGAGGAACTAGCGGGAGATCCCACCAAGAGACCCAGTACTTC
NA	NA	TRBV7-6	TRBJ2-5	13	CASTFQDPETQYF	TGTGCCAGCACCTTCCAGGACCCAGAGACCCAGTACTTC
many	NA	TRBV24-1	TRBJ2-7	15	CATSEPRDQSYEQYF	TGTGCCACCAGTGAGCCCCGGGACCAAAGCTACGAGCAGTACTTC
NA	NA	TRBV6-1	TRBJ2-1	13	CASKLSPRNEQFF	TGTGCCAGCAAATTGAGCCCCAGGAATGAGCAGTTCTTC
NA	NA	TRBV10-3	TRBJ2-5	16	CAISEGGRTPGETQYF	TGTGCCATCAGTGAAGGCGGGCGGACCCCCGGAGAGACCCAGTACTTC
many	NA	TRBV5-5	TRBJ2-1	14	CASLGGSAYNEQFF	TGTGCCAGTCTAGGGGGGAGTGCCTACAATGAGCAGTTCTTC
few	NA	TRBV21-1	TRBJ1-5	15	CASSKGQSLNQPQHF	TGTGCCAGCAGCAAAGGGCAGAGTCTCAATCAGCCCCAGCATTTT
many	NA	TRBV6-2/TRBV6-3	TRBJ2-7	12	CASSDSSYEQYF	TGTGCCAGCAGTGATAGCTCCTACGAGCAGTACTTC
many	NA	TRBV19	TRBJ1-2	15	CASSISTAGGYGYTF	TGTGCCAGTAGTATTTCGACGGCGGGTGGGTATGGCTACACCTTC
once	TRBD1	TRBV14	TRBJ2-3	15	CASSQTGGIADTQYF	TGTGCCAGCAGCCAAACAGGGGGCATCGCAGATACGCAGTATTTT